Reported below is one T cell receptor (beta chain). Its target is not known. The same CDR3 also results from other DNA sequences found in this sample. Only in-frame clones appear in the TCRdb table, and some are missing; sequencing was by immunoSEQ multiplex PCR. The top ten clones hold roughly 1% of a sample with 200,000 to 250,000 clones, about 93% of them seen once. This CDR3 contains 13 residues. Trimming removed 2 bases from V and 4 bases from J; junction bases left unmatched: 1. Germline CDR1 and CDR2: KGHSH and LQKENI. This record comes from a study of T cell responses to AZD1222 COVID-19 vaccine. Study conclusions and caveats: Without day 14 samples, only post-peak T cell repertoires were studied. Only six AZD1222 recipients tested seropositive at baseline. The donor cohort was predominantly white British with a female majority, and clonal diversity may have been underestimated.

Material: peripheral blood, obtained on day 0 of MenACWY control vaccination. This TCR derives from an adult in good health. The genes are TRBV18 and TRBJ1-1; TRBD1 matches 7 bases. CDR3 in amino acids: CASSPAGGTEAFF. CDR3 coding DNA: TGTGCCAGCTCACCAGCAGGGGGCACTGAAGCTTTCTTT.